What follows are 14 T cell receptor beta chains derived from one specimen sequenced in a study of Tregs in tolerant kidney transplant recipients. The table came from immunoSEQ multiplex PCR; TCRdb's copy has only in-frame clones and leaves some out. The sample gives approximately 8,100 clones, roughly a third of which show up once; approximately 6% is in the top ten. FACS sorting followed a 6-day coculture of CFSE-labeled recipient PBMCs with irradiated graft donor PBMCs. Their recognized antigens are unknown. The source material was CD8+ T cells from blood cultured with allogeneic cells, sampled before the transplant. These receptors all stem from a human patient who received a combined kidney and bone marrow transplant.

The chain recombines TRBV4-3 with TRBJ2-3; D is possibly TRBD2 (5 bases). The germline gives CDR1 LGHNA, CDR2 YSLEER. The CDR3 is made up of 14 amino acids. V was clipped by 5 bases and J by 2 bases, with 11 bases between them. The CDR3 DNA reads TGCGCCAGCAGCGAGGGTAGCGTCACAGATACGCAGTATTTT. Amino acid sequence: CASSEGSVTDTQYF.

A word on this clone: Other DNA variants within this sample encode the same CDR3. The chain employs TRBV18 and TRBJ1-6; no firm D call. CDR1 KGHSH and CDR2 LQKENI come from the germline V gene. The CDR3 totals 17 residues. The V gene lost 1 base and the J gene lost 5 bases, with 15 bases spanning the gap. DNA of the CDR3: TGTGCCAGCTCACCACAGGCAGGAGGCTTAAATAATTCACCCCTCCACTTT. Residues: CASSPQAGGLNNSPLHF.

The sample holds a few counts of this clone. The V call is TRBV28, the J call TRBJ1-1, with D perhaps TRBD1 (5 bases). With 3 bases removed from V and 5 bases from J, the gap between germline ends came to 25 bases. CDR3 size: 18 residues. Germline-derived CDR1 and CDR2 are MDHEN and SYDVKM. Here the CDR3 reads CASSFPLREADRKTEAFF. The CDR3, as DNA: TGTGCCAGCAGTTTCCCCCTCAGGGAGGCCGATCGAAAGACTGAAGCTTTCTTT.

By sample share, this clone is medium-sized. J is TRBJ1-2 and V is TRBV29-1; the D is unclear. V was pared by 0 bases and J by 4 bases, with 12 bases between. The germline CDR1 and CDR2 sequences are SQVTM and ANQGSEA. This CDR3 is 14 amino acids long. The DNA for the CDR3 is TGCAGCGTTGAAGATCGAACAACAACCTATGGCTACACCTTC. It yields the protein CSVEDRTTTYGYTF.

This clone was detected a few times. The chain recombines TRBV4-1 with TRBJ1-2; perhaps TRBD1 as D (5 bases). This CDR3 is built from 13 residues. Germline lookup yields CDR1 MGHRA and CDR2 YSYEKL. The V gene lost 1 base and the J gene lost 5 bases, with 8 bases spanning the gap. The CDR3 bases are TGCGCCAGCAGCCAAGCACAGGCGTATGGCTACACCTTC. Translating gives CASSQAQAYGYTF.

This clone was seen only once. The chain couples TRBV11-2 to TRBJ1-2; the D is unclear. The V gene lost 7 bases and the J gene lost 0 bases, with 18 bases spanning the gap. This CDR3 has 16 amino acids. Germline-derived CDR1 and CDR2 are SGHAT and FQNNGV. The CDR3 nucleotides are TGTGCCAGCACCCTAAGCGGCAAACTTTCTAACTATGGCTACACCTTC. It codes for CASTLSGKLSNYGYTF.

In DNA form, the CDR3 reads TGTGCCAGCCTACTAAACAATGAGCAGTTCTTC. Its translation: CASLLNNEQFF. The chain carries TRBV2 and TRBJ2-1; no clear D. CDR3 length: 11 residues. Trimming left V 8 bases short and J 5 bases short, with 7 bases between. The germline V gene encodes CDR1 SNHLY and CDR2 FYNNEI.

This clone was found a few times. The J gene is TRBJ2-5, the V gene TRBV10-3, with D uncertain. This CDR3 is built from 15 residues. The germline V and J ends were trimmed by 2 bases and 5 bases, with 15 bases remaining between them. The V gene's germline CDR1 is ENHRY and CDR2 SYGVKD. CDR3 amino acids: CAISERSVLRETQYF. The CDR3 nucleotides read TGTGCCATCAGTGAGAGAAGCGTTTTAAGGGAGACCCAGTACTTC.

The rearrangement joins TRBV4-3 to TRBJ2-1, with 8 bases aligning to TRBD2. CDR3 length: 14 amino acids. The trim removed 3 bases at V and 12 bases at J, leaving 10 bases unmatched. Germline V gene sequence: CDR1 LGHNA, CDR2 YSLEER. For the CDR3, the DNA is TGCGCCAGCAGCCAGGGACTAGAGGGAATGAGGCAGTTCTTC. This translates into CASSQGLEGMRQFF.

This rearrangement joins TRBV7-9 to TRBJ2-2; D is ambiguous. This CDR3 region has 15 residues. Germline V CDR1 and CDR2: SEHNR, FQNEAQ (reference sequence). V lost 2 bases, J lost 1 base, and 8 bases lay in between. The CDR3 nucleotides are TGTGCCAGCAGCTTATTCCCCCAGAACACCGGGGAGCTGTTTTTT. Amino acid sequence: CASSLFPQNTGELFF.

CDR3 protein: CASSLGPLYGYTF. The CDR3 coding sequence is TGTGCCAGCAGTTTGGGGCCCCTCTATGGCTACACCTTC. V usage is TRBV27 and J usage is TRBJ1-2, with D maybe TRBD1 (5 bases). Germline CDR1 reads MNHEY; CDR2 reads SMNVEV (reference sequence). This CDR3 spans 13 amino acids. V lost 3 bases and J lost 4, with 9 bases in between.

The J gene is TRBJ2-7, the V gene TRBV4-2; tentative D call: TRBD1 (7 bases). The germline V and J ends were trimmed by 1 base and 4 bases, with 14 bases remaining between them. The CDR3 sequence is 15 residues long. CDR1 and CDR2 from the germline V gene are LGHNA and YNFKEQ. The CDR3 is CASSQVTAGGYEQYF. CDR3 in DNA: TGTGCCAGCAGCCAAGTAACGGCAGGGGGGTACGAGCAGTACTTC.

By sample share, this clone is medium-sized. The rearrangement joins TRBV7-2 to TRBJ1-2, with D tentatively TRBD1 (6 bases). Trimming pared 3 bases from V and 2 bases from J, leaving 22 bases between. The CDR3 totals 18 residues. The germline V gene encodes CDR1 SGHTA and CDR2 FQGNSA. The CDR3 bases are TGTGCCAGCAGCTTCTACAGGGCACCATCGTCTCCCAACTATGGCTACACCTTC. Its protein is CASSFYRAPSSPNYGYTF.

This rearrangement joins TRBV6-1 to TRBJ2-7, with TRBD1 matching 7 bases. CDR3 length equals 15 residues. Trimming took 1 base from V and 2 from J; bases not matched to a gene: 5. Per the germline V gene, CDR1 is MNHNS and CDR2 is SASEGT. CDR3 loop: CASSEGWGQTYEQYF. CDR3 DNA: TGTGCCAGCAGTGAAGGCTGGGGACAGACCTACGAGCAGTACTTC.